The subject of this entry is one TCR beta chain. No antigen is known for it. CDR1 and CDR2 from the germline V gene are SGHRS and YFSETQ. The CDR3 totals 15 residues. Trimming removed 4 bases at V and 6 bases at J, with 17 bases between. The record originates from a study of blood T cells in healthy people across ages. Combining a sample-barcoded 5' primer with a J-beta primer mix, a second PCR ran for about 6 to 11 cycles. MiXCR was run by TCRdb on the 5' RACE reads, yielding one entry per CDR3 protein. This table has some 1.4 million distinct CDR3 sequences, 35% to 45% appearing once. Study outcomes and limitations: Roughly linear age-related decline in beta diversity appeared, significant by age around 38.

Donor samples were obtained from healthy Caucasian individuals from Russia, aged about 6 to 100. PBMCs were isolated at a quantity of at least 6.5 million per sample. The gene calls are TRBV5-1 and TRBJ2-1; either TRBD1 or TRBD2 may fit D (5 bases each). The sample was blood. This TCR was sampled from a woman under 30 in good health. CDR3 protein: CASSVDRLEGNEQFF. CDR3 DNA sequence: TGCGCCAGCAGCGTAGACAGATTAGAGGGCAATGAGCAGTTCTTC. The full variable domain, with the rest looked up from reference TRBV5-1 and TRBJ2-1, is KAGVTQTPRYLIKTRGQQVTLSCSPISGHRSVSWYQQTPGQGLQFLFEYFSETQRNKGNFPGRFSGRQFSNSRSEMNVSTLELGDSALYLCASSVDRLEGNEQFFGPGTRLTVL.